The clone carrying this T cell receptor (beta chain) was seen only a few times. The data were taken from a study of blood T cell repertoires in COVID-19. Clones were sequenced by immunoSEQ multiplex PCR, and TCRdb holds only the in-frame ones, with some missing. The repertoire holds approximately 440,000 clones, about 92% seen once, with roughly 0.66% in the top ten. Sequences were obtained from PBMCs or T cells enriched from blood (not recorded which). This TCR was sampled from a man aged 18 to 29 who had recovered from COVID-19.

CDR3: CASSSTGGLNTEAFF. As DNA, the CDR3 is TGTGCCAGCAGCTCCACAGGGGGCCTGAACACTGAAGCTTTCTTT. This sequence joins TRBV13 and TRBJ1-1; 9 positions agree with TRBD1. Germline-derived CDR1 and CDR2 are PRHDT and FYEKMQ (reference sequence). This CDR3 contains 15 residues. Losses at the gene ends were 4 bases for V and 0 bases for J; bases not matched to a gene: 3.